Below, 29 T cell receptor beta chains from the same sample are listed, as sequenced in a study of blood T cell repertoires in COVID-19. The protocol was immunoSEQ multiplex PCR, while the TCRdb copy is restricted to in-frame clones and leaves out a portion. The table has some 140,000 clones, roughly nine tenths seen once. The source material was peripheral blood. These receptor sequences come from a man in his forties or fifties with acute or convalescent COVID-19.

The chain has TRBV30 and TRBJ2-2, with TRBD2 identical over 7 bases. The CDR3 has 16 residues. Trimming at V came to 1 base and at J to 1 base, leaving 6 bases not matched to a gene. CDR1 and CDR2 from the germline V gene are GTSNPN and SVGIG (reference sequence). CDR3 DNA sequence: TGTGCCTGGAGTGCCCTGGGGGGGATGAACACCGGGGAGCTGTTTTTT. Amino acids: CAWSALGGMNTGELFF. Full variable domain (remainder filled in from reference TRBV30 and TRBJ2-2): SQTIHQWPATLVQPVGSPLSLECTVEGTSNPNLYWYRQAAGRGLQLLFYSVGIGQISSEVPQNLSASRPQDRQFILSSKKLLLSDSGFYLCAWSALGGMNTGELFFGEGSRLTVL.

This chain links TRBV9 with TRBJ1-4; D is unresolved. Germline V gene lookup returns CDR1 SGDLS and CDR2 YYNGEE. The length of the CDR3 is 13 residues. With 0 bases removed from V and 11 bases from J, the gap between germline ends came to 11 bases. The CDR3: CASSVGPTGKLFF. For the CDR3, the DNA is TGTGCCAGCAGCGTAGGACCAACCGGGAAACTGTTTTTT.

This chain uses TRBV18 with TRBJ1-1; D gene ambiguous. CDR3 length: 15 residues. The V gene lost 4 bases and the J gene lost 2 bases, with 14 bases spanning the gap. Germline V lookup: CDR1 KGHSH, CDR2 LQKENI. CDR3 bases: TGTGCCAGCTCACTCTTCGACGGAGGAAACACTGAAGCTTTCTTT. It yields the protein CASSLFDGGNTEAFF.

The chain joins TRBV7-2 to TRBJ2-1; D is undetermined. Germline V lookup: CDR1 SGHTA, CDR2 FQGNSA. The V and J ends lost 3 bases and 4 bases respectively, with 7 bases between them. This CDR3 comprises 13 residues. Here the CDR3 reads CASSFNQYNEQFF. As DNA, the CDR3 is TGTGCCAGCAGCTTTAATCAGTACAATGAGCAGTTCTTC.

This clone was seen a single time. The V and J genes are TRBV2 and TRBJ1-5; the D gene is possibly TRBD1 (6 bases). Trimming left V 1 base short and J 2 bases short, with 9 bases between. The germline CDR1 and CDR2 sequences are SNHLY and FYNNEI. CDR3 size: 15 residues. The CDR3 reads CASSEDRVGNQPQHF. DNA for the CDR3: TGTGCCAGCAGTGAAGACAGGGTTGGCAATCAGCCCCAGCATTTT.

This chain joins TRBV28 and TRBJ1-6; D call uncertain. There are 14 residues in the CDR3. Germline CDR1 is MDHEN and CDR2 is SYDVKM. V was shortened by 7 bases and J by 6 bases, with 13 bases between the two germline ends. CDR3 loop: CASKRGWSNSPLHF. CDR3 in DNA: TGTGCCAGCAAGAGAGGGTGGAGTAATTCACCCCTCCACTTT.

The genes are TRBV3-1 (or the pseudogene TRBV3-2) and TRBJ2-7; 9 bases are shared with TRBD2. V shed 4 bases and J 2 bases; nucleotides not matched to a gene: 3. The CDR3 spans 14 residues. CDR1 and CDR2 (germline): LGHDT, YNNKEL (reference sequence). In nucleotides, the CDR3 is TGTGCCAGCAGCCTGACTAGCGGCCCCTACGAGCAGTACTTC. Translated: CASSLTSGPYEQYF.

The CDR3 region has the DNA TGTGCCAGCAGCTTCTCCGGGGAGCTGTTTTTT. Protein sequence: CASSFSGELFF. The V call is TRBV5-4, the J call TRBJ2-2; unclear D gene. The V and J ends lost 2 bases and 6 bases respectively, with 2 bases between them. The CDR3 spans 11 residues. Germline CDR1 SGHNT, CDR2 YYREEE (reference sequence).

This clone has a handful of counts. The chain links TRBV11-2 to TRBJ1-5, with D possibly TRBD1 on 6 matching bases. This CDR3 is 16 amino acids long. V was clipped by 5 bases and J by 2 bases, with 16 bases between them. From germline, CDR1 is SGHAT and CDR2 FQNNGV. The CDR3 coding sequence is TGTGCCAGCAGCAAGGGACAAGATTTACGCAATCAGCCCCAGCATTTT. This encodes CASSKGQDLRNQPQHF.

V usage is TRBV6-1 and J usage is TRBJ1-1, with TRBD1 identical over 7 bases. J was trimmed by 4 bases and V by 2 bases; bases with no gene match: 4. Germline V gene data show CDR1 as MNHNS and CDR2 as SASEGT. This CDR3 is 14 amino acids long. The CDR3 nucleotides read TGTGCCAGCAGTGAACGACAGGGAGGCACTGAAGCTTTCTTT. This translates into CASSERQGGTEAFF.

The chain recombines TRBV6-5 with TRBJ2-2; weak D call: TRBD2 (5 bases). The CDR3 has 15 amino acids. Germline V lookup: CDR1 MNHEY, CDR2 SVGAGI. Trimming removed 0 bases from V and 6 bases from J, with 11 bases in between. CDR3 residues: CASSYSAGIPGELFF. CDR3 DNA: TGTGCCAGCAGTTACTCGGCGGGCATTCCCGGGGAGCTGTTTTTT.

This clone was observed a handful of times. The CDR3 nucleotides read TGTGCCAGCACCCTACAGGGGGGACTAGCGGGGGGTTCCCAGCCCCAGTACTTC. This encodes CASTLQGGLAGGSQPQYF. The rearrangement joins TRBV2 to TRBJ2-5, with TRBD2 identical over 15 bases. The CDR3 extends over 18 amino acids. J lost 9 bases, V lost 7 bases, and 18 bases had no gene match. The germline CDR1 and CDR2 sequences are SNHLY and FYNNEI.

The chain combines TRBV9 with TRBJ2-3, with 10 bases identical to TRBD2. This CDR3 spans 14 amino acids. The germline V gene has CDR1 SGDLS and CDR2 YYNGEE. The V and J ends lost 3 bases and 3 bases, in that order; junction bases with no gene match: 1. DNA of the CDR3: TGTGCCAGCAGCGGTAGCGGGGGGACAGATACGCAGTATTTT. This codes for CASSGSGGTDTQYF. Combining the CDR3 with reference TRBV9 and TRBJ2-3 gives the whole variable domain DSGVTQTPKHLITATGQRVTLRCSPRSGDLSVYWYQQSLDQGLQFLIQYYNGEERAKGNILERFSAQQFPDLHSELNLSSLELGDSALYFCASSGSGGTDTQYFGPGTRLTVL.

The CDR3 spells CASSGDRVGNQPQHF. CDR3 DNA sequence: TGTGCCAGCAGCGGGGACAGGGTGGGCAATCAGCCCCAGCATTTT. The chain joins TRBV2 to TRBJ1-5; TRBD1 agrees at 9 bases. J lost 2 bases, V lost 6 bases, and 5 bases had no gene match. Germline assignment: CDR1 SNHLY and CDR2 FYNNEI. This CDR3 has 15 residues. Complete variable domain (other parts from reference TRBV2 and TRBJ1-5): EPEVTQTPSHQVTQMGQEVILRCVPISNHLYFYWYRQILGQKVEFLVSFYNNEISEKSEIFDDQFSVERPDGSNFTLKIRSTKLEDSAMYFCASSGDRVGNQPQHFGDGTRLSIL.

The V gene is TRBV30, the J gene TRBJ1-5; TRBD1 matches at 8 bases. Trimming at V came to 5 bases and at J to 2 bases, leaving 2 bases not matched to a gene. This CDR3 spans 13 amino acids. CDR1 and CDR2 (germline): GTSNPN, SVGIG (reference sequence). CDR3 nucleotide sequence: TGTGCCTGGCAGGGGGCGGGCAATCAGCCCCAGCATTTT. This translates into CAWQGAGNQPQHF.

The J gene is TRBJ1-2, the V gene TRBV24-1, with D unresolved. The CDR3 extends over 12 amino acids. The V end lost 5 bases, the J end lost 4 bases, and 7 bases lay between the germline ends. CDR1 and CDR2 (germline): KGHDR, SFDVKD. CDR3 nucleotide sequence: TGTGCCACCAGTGGTGGCAGCTATGGCTACACCTTC. Its protein product is CATSGGSYGYTF.

V usage is TRBV2 and J usage is TRBJ1-5, with D perhaps TRBD1 (6 bases). This CDR3 has 14 amino acids. Germline V CDR1 and CDR2: SNHLY, FYNNEI. V shed 6 bases and J shed 0 bases, with 9 bases lying between them. This CDR3 reads CASRNRDSNQPQHF. The DNA of the CDR3 is TGTGCCAGCAGAAACAGGGATAGCAATCAGCCCCAGCATTTT. Drawing the rest from reference TRBV2 and TRBJ1-5, the complete variable domain is EPEVTQTPSHQVTQMGQEVILRCVPISNHLYFYWYRQILGQKVEFLVSFYNNEISEKSEIFDDQFSVERPDGSNFTLKIRSTKLEDSAMYFCASRNRDSNQPQHFGDGTRLSIL.

The CDR3 protein is CASSSDSVLLPDYGYTF. CDR3 in DNA: TGTGCCAGCAGCAGCGATTCGGTCTTACTCCCTGATTATGGCTACACCTTC. V and J are TRBV14 and TRBJ1-2; D not certain. This CDR3 has 17 residues. The germline V and J ends were trimmed by 5 bases and 5 bases, with 24 bases remaining between them. Germline V gives CDR1 SGHDN, CDR2 FVKESK.

The count of this clone is one. CDR3 sequence (DNA): TGTGCCAGCAGCGCCCTTTACCCAGGGGACAATGAGCAGTTCTTC. Protein product: CASSALYPGDNEQFF. The chain is built from TRBV9 and TRBJ2-1, with D perhaps matching TRBD1 (6 bases). V lost 3 bases, J lost 5 bases, and 15 bases lay in between. Germline assignment: CDR1 SGDLS and CDR2 YYNGEE. The CDR3 is 15 residues long.

The V gene is TRBV12-3 or TRBV12-4, the J gene TRBJ1-1; D is uncertain. The CDR3 sequence is 13 residues long. V dropped 6 bases and J dropped 0 bases, with 8 bases sitting between them. CDR3 sequence reads: CASRVGLNTEAFF. For the CDR3, the DNA is TGTGCCAGCAGAGTGGGCCTGAACACTGAAGCTTTCTTT.

The chain couples TRBV12-3 or TRBV12-4 to TRBJ2-1, with D tentatively TRBD2 (5 bases). The CDR3 is 13 residues long. V dropped 4 bases and J dropped 4 bases, with 8 bases sitting between them. CDR3 nucleotides: TGTGCCAGCAGTTGGACTCCATACAATGAGCAGTTCTTC. Amino acids: CASSWTPYNEQFF.

This rearrangement joins TRBV6-5 to TRBJ2-2; perhaps TRBD2 as D (6 bases). V lost 7 bases, J lost 6 bases, and 18 bases lay in between. This CDR3 contains 15 residues. Germline V lookup: CDR1 MNHEY, CDR2 SVGAGI. In nucleotides, the CDR3 is TGTGCCAGCAAAGAAAGGGACTCCGGGGCCGGGGAGCTGTTTTTT. Amino acid sequence: CASKERDSGAGELFF.

The chain is built from TRBV7-6 and TRBJ2-2; 8 bases fit TRBD1. The CDR3 loop spans 15 amino acids. V lost 5 bases, J lost 1 base, and 3 bases stayed unmatched. Per the germline V gene, CDR1 is SGHVS and CDR2 is FNYEAQ. The CDR3 is CASSRGTGNTGELFF. The CDR3 DNA reads as TGTGCCAGCAGCCGCGGGACAGGGAACACCGGGGAGCTGTTTTTT.

V is TRBV2 and J is TRBJ2-2, with D possibly being TRBD1 (5 bases). CDR1 is SNHLY and CDR2 is FYNNEI in the germline V gene. The CDR3 loop spans 17 amino acids. The germline V and J ends were trimmed by 6 bases and 7 bases, with 24 bases remaining between them. The DNA for the CDR3 is TGTGCCAGCAGCGCTACCCGGGCCAGGGCTCCCAGCGGGGAGCTGTTTTTT. It yields the protein CASSATRARAPSGELFF.

CDR3 residues: CASSFGDRGPGFYNEQFF. DNA of the CDR3: TGCGCCAGCAGCTTTGGAGACAGGGGGCCCGGTTTCTACAATGAGCAGTTCTTC. This chain connects TRBV5-1 to TRBJ2-1; 10 nucleotides align to TRBD1. V was clipped by 2 bases and J by 3 bases; unmatched bases: 11. CDR3 length equals 18 residues. Per the germline V gene, CDR1 is SGHRS and CDR2 is YFSETQ.

The chain couples TRBV2 to TRBJ1-5; 8 bases align to TRBD1. Germline CDR1 and CDR2: SNHLY and FYNNEI. The CDR3 length is 17 residues. V lost 0 bases, J lost 6 bases, and 10 bases stayed unmatched. The DNA of the CDR3 is TGTGCCAGCAGTGAAGCGCTTGGGCAGGGGGCAGGTCAGCCCCAGCATTTT. Its protein is CASSEALGQGAGQPQHF.

The rearrangement joins TRBV3-1 (or the pseudogene TRBV3-2) to TRBJ2-2; maybe TRBD1 (8 bases). The V gene lost 10 bases and the J gene lost 6 bases, with 18 bases spanning the gap. Per germline, CDR1 LGHDT and CDR2 YNNKEL (reference sequence). This CDR3 is built from 14 residues. The DNA for the CDR3 is TGTGCCATCAGTAGGACAGGGAGGGCCGGGGAGCTGTTTTTT. It specifies CAISRTGRAGELFF.

This clone was counted once. V usage is TRBV19 and J usage is TRBJ2-7, with 10 bases identical to TRBD1. Germline trimming cut 5 bases from V and 7 bases from J; bases unmatched to any gene: 8. The CDR3 extends over 14 amino acids. In germline, CDR1 is LNHDA, CDR2 SQIVND (reference sequence). The CDR3 region is CASSETGGAREQYV. Here the CDR3 DNA reads TGTGCCAGTAGTGAGACAGGGGGCGCGAGGGAGCAGTACGTC.

The chain carries TRBV9 and TRBJ1-6, with 7 nucleotides matching TRBD1. Germline V gene data show CDR1 as SGDLS and CDR2 as YYNGEE. The V gene end was trimmed by 5 bases and the J gene end by 10 bases; junction bases not matched to a gene: 9. The CDR3 length is 14 residues. For the CDR3, the DNA is TGTGCCAGCAGGCTGACAGGGAACAACTCACCCCTCCACTTT. Its translation: CASRLTGNNSPLHF.